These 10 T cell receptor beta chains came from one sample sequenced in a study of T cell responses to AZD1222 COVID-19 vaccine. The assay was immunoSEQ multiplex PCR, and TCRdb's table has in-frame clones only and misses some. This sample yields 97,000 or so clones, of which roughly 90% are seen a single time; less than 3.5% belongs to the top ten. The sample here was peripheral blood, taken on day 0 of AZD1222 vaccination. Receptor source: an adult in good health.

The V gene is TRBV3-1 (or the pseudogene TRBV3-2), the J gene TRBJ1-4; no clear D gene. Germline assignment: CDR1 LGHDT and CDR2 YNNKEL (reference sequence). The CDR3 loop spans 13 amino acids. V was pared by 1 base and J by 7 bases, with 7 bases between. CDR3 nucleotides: TGTGCCAGCAGCCAAGCCTGGAGTGAAAAACTGTTTTTT. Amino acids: CASSQAWSEKLFF.

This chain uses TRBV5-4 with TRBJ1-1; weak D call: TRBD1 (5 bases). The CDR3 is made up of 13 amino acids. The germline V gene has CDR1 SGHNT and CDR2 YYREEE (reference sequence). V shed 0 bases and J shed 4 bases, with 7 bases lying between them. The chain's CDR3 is CASSLGRGTEAFF. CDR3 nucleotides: TGTGCCAGCAGCTTGGGAAGGGGCACTGAAGCTTTCTTT.

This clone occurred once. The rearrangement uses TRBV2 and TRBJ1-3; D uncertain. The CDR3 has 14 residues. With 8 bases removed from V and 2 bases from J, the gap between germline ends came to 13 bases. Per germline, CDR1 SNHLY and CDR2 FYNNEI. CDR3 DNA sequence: TGTGCCAGCCACAGCCCGGCGCCTGGAAACACCATATATTTT. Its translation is CASHSPAPGNTIYF.

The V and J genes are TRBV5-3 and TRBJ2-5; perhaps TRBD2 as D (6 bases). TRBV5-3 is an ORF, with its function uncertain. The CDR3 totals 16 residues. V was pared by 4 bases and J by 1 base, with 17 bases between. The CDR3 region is CARSKTPGELQETQYF. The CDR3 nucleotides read TGTGCCAGAAGCAAAACCCCGGGAGAACTCCAAGAGACCCAGTACTTC.

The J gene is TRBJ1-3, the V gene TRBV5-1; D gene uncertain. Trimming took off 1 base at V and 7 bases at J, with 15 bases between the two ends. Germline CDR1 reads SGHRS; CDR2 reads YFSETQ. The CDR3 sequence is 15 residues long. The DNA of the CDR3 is TGCGCCAGCAGCTTGCAAGGCGCCGGAGGCAACACCATATATTTT. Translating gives CASSLQGAGGNTIYF.

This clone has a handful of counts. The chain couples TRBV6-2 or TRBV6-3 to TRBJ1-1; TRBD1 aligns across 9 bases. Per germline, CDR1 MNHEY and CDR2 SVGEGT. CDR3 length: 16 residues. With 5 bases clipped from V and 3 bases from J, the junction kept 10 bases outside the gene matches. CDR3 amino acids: CASSDSRDRVYTEAFF. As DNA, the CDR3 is TGTGCCAGCAGTGATTCCCGGGACAGGGTATACACTGAAGCTTTCTTT.

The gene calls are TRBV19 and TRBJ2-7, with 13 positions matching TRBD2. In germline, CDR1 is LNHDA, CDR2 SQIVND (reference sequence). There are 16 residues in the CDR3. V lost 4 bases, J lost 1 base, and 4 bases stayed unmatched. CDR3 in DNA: TGTGCCAGTAGTAAGACTAGCGGGAGGAGTTCCTACGAGCAGTACTTC. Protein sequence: CASSKTSGRSSYEQYF.

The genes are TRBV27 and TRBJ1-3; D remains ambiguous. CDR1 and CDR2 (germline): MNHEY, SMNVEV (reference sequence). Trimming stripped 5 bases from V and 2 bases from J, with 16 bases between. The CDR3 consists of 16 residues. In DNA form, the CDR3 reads TGTGCCAGCAGTCCGTCCGGGAGGGTAACTGGAAACACCATATATTTT. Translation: CASSPSGRVTGNTIYF.

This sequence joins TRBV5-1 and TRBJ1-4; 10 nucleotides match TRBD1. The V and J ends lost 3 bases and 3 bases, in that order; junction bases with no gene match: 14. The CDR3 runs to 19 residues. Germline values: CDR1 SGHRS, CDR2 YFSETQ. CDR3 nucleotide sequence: TGCGCCAGCAGCTCGGGATCCGGGACAGGGGTTTTATCTAATGAAAAACTGTTTTTT. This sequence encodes CASSSGSGTGVLSNEKLFF.

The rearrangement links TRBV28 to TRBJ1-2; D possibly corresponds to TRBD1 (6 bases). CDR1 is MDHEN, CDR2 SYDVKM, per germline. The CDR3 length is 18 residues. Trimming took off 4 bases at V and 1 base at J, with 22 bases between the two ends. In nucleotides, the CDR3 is TGTGCCAGCAGTTCTATAACAGGGACGAACGATTTTAACTATGGCTACACCTTC. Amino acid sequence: CASSSITGTNDFNYGYTF.